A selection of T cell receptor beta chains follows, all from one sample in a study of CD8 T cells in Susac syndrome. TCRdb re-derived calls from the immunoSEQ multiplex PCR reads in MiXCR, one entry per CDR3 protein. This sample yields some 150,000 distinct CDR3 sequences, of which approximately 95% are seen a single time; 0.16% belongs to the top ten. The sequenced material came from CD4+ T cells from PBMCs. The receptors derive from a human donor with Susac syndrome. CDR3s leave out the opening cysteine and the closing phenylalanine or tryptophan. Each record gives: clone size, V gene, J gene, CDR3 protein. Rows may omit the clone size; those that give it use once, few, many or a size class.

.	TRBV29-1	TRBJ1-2	SVSVPRTANYGYT
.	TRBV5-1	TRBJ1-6	ASSLADREPLH
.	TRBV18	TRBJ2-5	ASSGLAGVQETQY
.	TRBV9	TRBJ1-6	ASSVGSGRNSPLH
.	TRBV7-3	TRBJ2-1	ASSPIPGQGENNEQF
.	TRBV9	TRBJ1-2	ASSPTGSYGYT
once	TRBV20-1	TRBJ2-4	SATRGGVKNIQY
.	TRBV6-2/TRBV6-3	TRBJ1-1	ASRVGNTEAF
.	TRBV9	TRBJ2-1	ASSLPGPRNNEQF
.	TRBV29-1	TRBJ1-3	SVGTANSGNTIY
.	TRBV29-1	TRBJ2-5	SVASGSGNQETQY
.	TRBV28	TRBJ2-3	ASSSGGHDTDTQY
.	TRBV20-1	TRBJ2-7	SAEKEAGSSYEQY
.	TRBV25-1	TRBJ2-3	ASSGSGTGGPDTQY
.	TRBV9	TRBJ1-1	ASSVDSLFTEAF
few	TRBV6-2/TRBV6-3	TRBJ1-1	ASSYRGNTEAF
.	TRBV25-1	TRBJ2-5	AIPSLETQY
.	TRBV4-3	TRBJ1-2	ASSQELSGFYGYT
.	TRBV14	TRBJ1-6	ASSLGGTGRSPLH
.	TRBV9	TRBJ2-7	ASSVSGLRGGEQY
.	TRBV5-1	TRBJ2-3	ASSVGQYTDTQY
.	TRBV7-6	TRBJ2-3	ASSPNPFADTQY
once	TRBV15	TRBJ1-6	ATSRASASPLH
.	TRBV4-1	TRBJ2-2	ASAAGGHTGELF